One and the same sample provided the 17 T cell receptor beta chains below, sequenced in a study of T cells after posttransplantation cyclophosphamide. Busulfan-fludarabine conditioning, marrow transplant, and cyclophosphamide on days +3 and +4 were administered. Clones were read by immunoSEQ multiplex PCR, and TCRdb kept only the in-frame ones, dropping some. The sample lists some 11,000 clones, about 1.9% occurring once. This specimen consisted of PBMCs, obtained after allogeneic stem cell transplant with posttransplant cyclophosphamide. Receptor source: a young adult male patient who received an allogeneic stem cell transplant from a related donor, was CMV-positive, and had no GVHD. The T cells may come from the graft donor.

The J gene is TRBJ1-1, the V gene TRBV29-1, with no clear D. The CDR3 spans 12 residues. Germline CDR1 and CDR2: SQVTM and ANQGSEA. Trimming left V 2 bases short and J 1 base short, with 5 bases between. This CDR3 is CSVEPGNTEAFF. The DNA for the CDR3 is TGCAGCGTTGAACCAGGGAACACTGAAGCTTTCTTT.

This clone has more than one count but fewer than ten. The V call is TRBV15, the J call TRBJ2-7; D unresolved. V shed 0 bases and J shed 2 bases, with 8 bases lying between them. The CDR3 consists of 14 residues. Germline V gives CDR1 LNHNV, CDR2 YYDKDF (reference sequence). The CDR3 DNA sequence: TGTGCCACCAGCAGAGACACCCTAGCCTACGAGCAGTACTTC. This gives the protein CATSRDTLAYEQYF.

This clone was picked up a small number of times. This chain uses TRBV23-1 with TRBJ1-3; 7 bases are a match to TRBD1. TRBV23-1 is identified as an open reading frame with a role that is uncertain. This CDR3 has 15 residues. Unmatched junction bases numbered 5, after V lost 2 bases and J lost 4 bases. As DNA, the CDR3 is TGCGCCAGCAGTCAAGGGCGGGACAGAGGAAACACCATATATTTT. It is translated as CASSQGRDRGNTIYF.

The rearrangement links TRBV7-2 to TRBJ2-7, with 7 nucleotides matching TRBD1. This CDR3 contains 13 residues. V gave up 7 bases and J gave up 1 base; unmatched junction bases: 4. Per germline, CDR1 SGHTA and CDR2 FQGNSA. CDR3 sequence (DNA): TGTGCCAGCACCACGGACAGGTCCTACGAGCAGTACTTC. It specifies CASTTDRSYEQYF.

The chain has TRBV29-1 and TRBJ2-7; 7 bases fit TRBD2. Trimming cost V 7 bases and J 7 bases; bases outside gene matches: 7. Germline CDR1 and CDR2: SQVTM and ANQGSEA. CDR3 size: 11 residues. CDR3 sequence (DNA): TGCAGCGCCTTACTAGCGAGGGAGCAGTACTTC. Residues: CSALLAREQYF.

This clone was seen more than once but under ten times. This sample includes further DNA sequences coding for the same CDR3. V is TRBV4-3 and J is TRBJ2-1, with D unresolved. Germline V gene data show CDR1 as LGHNA and CDR2 as YSLEER. With 0 bases removed from V and 0 bases from J, the gap between germline ends came to 12 bases. The CDR3 covers 17 residues. CDR3 nucleotide sequence: TGCGCCAGCAGCCAAGATAGCACATATAGCTCCTACAATGAGCAGTTCTTC. Translation gives CASSQDSTYSSYNEQFF.

This clone was detected a few times. The chain carries TRBV5-4 and TRBJ1-6, with TRBD1 matching 8 bases. Unmatched junction bases numbered 9, after V lost 3 bases and J lost 7 bases. This CDR3 region has 16 residues. Germline CDR1 reads SGHNT; CDR2 reads YYREEE (reference sequence). CDR3 in DNA: TGTGCCAGCAGCTCATGGTCAGGGGGCGCGAATTCACCCCTCCACTTT. Protein product: CASSSWSGGANSPLHF.

This clone has just a few counts. This chain uses TRBV5-1 with TRBJ2-5, with D hard to call. CDR1 is SGHRS and CDR2 is YFSETQ in the germline V gene. Trimming pared 3 bases from V and 2 bases from J, leaving 5 bases between. This CDR3 contains 12 residues. CDR3 sequence (DNA): TGCGCCAGCAGCTCCTCTCAAGAGACCCAGTACTTC. Its protein is CASSSSQETQYF.

This clone was counted a few times. The rearrangement links TRBV14 to TRBJ2-7; tentative D call: TRBD1 (5 bases). V was pared by 1 base and J by 6 bases, with 10 bases between. Germline V gives CDR1 SGHDN, CDR2 FVKESK. This CDR3 is 13 amino acids long. The CDR3, as DNA: TGTGCCAGCAGCCAAGTCGCAGGGTCCGAGCAGTACTTC. Translated: CASSQVAGSEQYF. The entire variable domain, with the rest obtained from reference TRBV14 and TRBJ2-7, is as follows: EAGVTQFPSHSVIEKGQTVTLRCDPISGHDNLYWYRRVMGKEIKFLLHFVKESKQDESGMPNNRFLAERTGGTYSTLKVQPAELEDSGVYFCASSQVAGSEQYFGPGTRLTVT.

This clone was seen a few times. The genes are TRBV9 and TRBJ1-2, with 7 bases identical to TRBD1. The germline V gene encodes CDR1 SGDLS and CDR2 YYNGEE. V trimming: 4 bases; J trimming: 6 bases; junction bases outside the gene matches: 15. This CDR3 has 16 residues. The CDR3: CASSKPRDRVVHGYTF. The CDR3 nucleotides are TGTGCCAGCAGCAAACCTAGAGACAGGGTAGTTCATGGCTACACCTTC.

This sequence joins TRBV18 and TRBJ1-6; D is undetermined. Trimming shortened V by 3 bases and J by 2 bases, and 8 bases separated the two germline ends. The CDR3 covers 15 residues. The germline CDR1 and CDR2 sequences are KGHSH and LQKENI. CDR3 in amino acids: CASSPEDPYNSPLHF. Here the CDR3 DNA reads TGTGCCAGCTCACCGGAGGACCCCTATAATTCACCCCTCCACTTT.

This clone occurred a few times. The rearrangement uses TRBV9 and TRBJ2-7; 7 nucleotides match TRBD2. The CDR3 length is 13 residues. V dropped 0 bases and J dropped 6; count of bases not matched to a gene: 3. Germline V gene data show CDR1 as SGDLS and CDR2 as YYNGEE. CDR3 nucleotides: TGTGCCAGCAGCGTAGCCCCGGGGGGCGAGCAGTACTTC. As protein: CASSVAPGGEQYF.

This clone was observed a few times. The rearrangement links TRBV7-9 to TRBJ2-2; TRBD2 aligns across 7 bases. Unmatched junction bases numbered 10, after V lost 5 bases and J lost 4 bases. There are 16 residues in the CDR3. Per the germline V gene, CDR1 is SEHNR and CDR2 is FQNEAQ (reference sequence). The CDR3 here is CASSRRDGGFTGELFF. CDR3 in DNA: TGTGCCAGCAGCCGCCGGGACGGGGGGTTCACCGGGGAGCTGTTTTTT.

The gene calls are TRBV7-2 and TRBJ2-2; TRBD2 matches at 8 bases. CDR3 length equals 17 residues. V lost 5 bases and J lost 7; bases outside the gene matches: 15. Germline V gene data show CDR1 as SGHTA and CDR2 as FQGNSA. The CDR3 loop reads CASSPLRRGVGRGELFF. The CDR3 DNA is TGTGCCAGCAGCCCCCTCCGGCGGGGGGTAGGTCGCGGGGAGCTGTTTTTT.

This clone was detected only a few times. The V call is TRBV12-5, the J call TRBJ2-7, with D unclear. Germline V gene data show CDR1 as LGHNT and CDR2 as FRNRAP. The CDR3 spans 13 residues. The ends were cut back, 6 bases at V and 2 bases at J, with 11 bases in the middle. This CDR3 is CASGPTPTYEQYF. DNA of the CDR3: TGTGCTAGTGGCCCTACTCCGACCTACGAGCAGTACTTC. Together with reference TRBV12-5 and TRBJ2-7, the CDR3 gives the full variable domain: DARVTQTPRHKVTEMGQEVTMRCQPILGHNTVFWYRQTMMQGLELLAYFRNRAPLDDSGMPKDRFSAEMPDATLATLKIQPSEPRDSAVYFCASGPTPTYEQYFGPGTRLTVT.

This clone was counted only a few times. The gene calls are TRBV6-1 and TRBJ2-1, with D possibly matching TRBD2 (5 bases). Germline values: CDR1 MNHNS, CDR2 SASEGT. V was pared by 2 bases and J by 5 bases, with 13 bases between. The CDR3 is 15 residues long. The CDR3 nucleotides read TGTGCCAGCAGTGAAAAGATAGGGAGAGACAATGAGCAGTTCTTC. Its translation is CASSEKIGRDNEQFF.

The chain employs TRBV27 and TRBJ2-4, with 7 bases aligning to TRBD2. The length of the CDR3 is 15 residues. Germline V gene sequence: CDR1 MNHEY, CDR2 SMNVEV (reference sequence). V dropped 6 bases and J dropped 0; count of bases not matched to a gene: 5. This CDR3 reads CASSPRGEAKNIQYF. The CDR3 DNA reads TGTGCCAGCAGCCCCCGGGGGGAAGCCAAAAACATTCAGTACTTC.